This T cell receptor beta chain was obtained from a study of T cell changes during pregnancy in multiple sclerosis (dated by TCRdb to about 2019). For the wider study: The study examined how the T cell repertoire changed over the course of pregnancy in women with multiple sclerosis.

The library was built by means of the immunoSEQ multiplex PCR assay. TCRdb re-hosts the immuneACCESS table, in-frame sequences only. Its copies lack some clones; in the studies checked, an unresolved V gene accounts for under half of them, and the cause for the rest is not known. This sample comprises approximately 35,000 clones, roughly 92% of them detected only once. Less than 1.5% of the sample comes from the top ten. V is reduced by 2 bases and J by 9 bases, leaving a spacing of 8 bases between them. The CDR3 runs 12 amino acids, cysteine and phenylalanine included. Only CDR3 DNA remains: 36 bases, in frame from the first base. In the germline V gene, CDR1 corresponds to LGHNA and CDR2 to YNFKEQ. Details on this clone: What this receptor recognizes is not known. Per-nucleotide qualities are absent, and no much larger clonotype sits a single base away.

The rearranged chain carries TRBV4-2 and TRBJ2-1, with the D gene call left open. The TCR sequence derives from a female donor with multiple sclerosis, enrolled in a pregnancy study. The specimen sequenced was PBMCs (not recorded whether the cells were cultured). The CDR3 loop reads CASSQLLTEQFF. The DNA is as follows: TGTGCCAGCAGCCAACTTTTGACTGAGCAGTTCTTC.